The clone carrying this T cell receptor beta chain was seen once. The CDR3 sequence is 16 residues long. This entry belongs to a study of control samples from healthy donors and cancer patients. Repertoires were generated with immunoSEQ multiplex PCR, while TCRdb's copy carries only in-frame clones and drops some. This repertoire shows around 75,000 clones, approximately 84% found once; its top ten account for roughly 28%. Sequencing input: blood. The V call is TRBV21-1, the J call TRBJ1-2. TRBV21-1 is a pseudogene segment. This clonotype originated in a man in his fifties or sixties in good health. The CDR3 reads CASSKVSSLAGNGYTF. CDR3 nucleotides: TGTGCCAGCAGCAAAGTGAGCTCCTTGGCTGGGAATGGCTACACCTTC.